This TCR beta chain emerged from a study of blood T cell repertoires in COVID-19. For the study at large: The cDNA or gDNA used as material had been derived from T cells, B-cell-depleted T cells, or PBMCs.

Methods used by the authors: Using reference gene primer amplification, nucleated cell counts were estimated. TCRdb keeps only in-frame clones here, not all; method: immunoSEQ multiplex PCR. V, J and clone size are taken as reported in that table, and D and trimming were inferred from the DNA itself. The sample lists 260,000 or so clones, around 90% occurring once. The CDR3 runs to 17 residues. With 0 bases removed from V and 2 bases from J, the gap between germline ends came to 13 bases. Germline assignment: CDR1 SGHVS and CDR2 FNYEAQ. The source of this sequence is a young man with active or convalescent COVID-19. The rearrangement joins TRBV7-6 to TRBJ1-4; TRBD1 might be the D (6 bases). The sample consisted of peripheral blood. The CDR3 DNA is TGTGCCAGCAGCTTAGCGGGTCTCACAGGGACTAATGAAAAACTGTTTTTT. It yields the protein CASSLAGLTGTNEKLFF.